Below, 6 T cell receptor beta chains from the same sample are listed, as sequenced in a study of neoadjuvant nivolumab and ipilimumab in lung cancer. Method: immunoSEQ multiplex PCR; TCRdb's copy keeps in-frame clones and lacks some. The sample holds more than 7,500 clones; 65% to 85% are singletons and the top ten take roughly 3.7%. The source was peripheral blood, collected before neoadjuvant nivolumab, alone or with ipilimumab. These receptors were taken from an adult with non-small cell lung cancer.

V is TRBV7-6 and J is TRBJ2-3, with a weak D call TRBD1 (5 bases). The V end was cut by 1 base, the J end by 5 bases, with 13 bases between. The CDR3 covers 15 residues. The germline V gene has CDR1 SGHVS and CDR2 FNYEAQ. The CDR3 DNA sequence: TGTGCCAGCAGCTTAGGTACCAGGGCGATAGATACGCAGTATTTT. Translation gives CASSLGTRAIDTQYF.

V is TRBV5-1 and J is TRBJ1-2; 7 bases are shared with TRBD1. The CDR3 length is 15 residues. V was pared by 5 bases and J by 4 bases, with 11 bases of the junction left unmatched. Germline V CDR1 and CDR2: SGHRS, YFSETQ. Here the CDR3 reads CASRPDVQGLYGYTF. The CDR3 nucleotides are TGCGCCAGCAGACCCGACGTACAGGGGCTCTATGGCTACACCTTC. The whole variable domain, filled in from reference TRBV5-1 and TRBJ1-2, reads KAGVTQTPRYLIKTRGQQVTLSCSPISGHRSVSWYQQTPGQGLQFLFEYFSETQRNKGNFPGRFSGRQFSNSRSEMNVSTLELGDSALYLCASRPDVQGLYGYTFGSGTRLTVV.

This clone was seen once. V and J are TRBV2 and TRBJ2-1; 9 bases match TRBD2. V was clipped by 6 bases and J by 5 bases; unmatched bases: 8. The CDR3 has 15 residues. The germline CDR1 and CDR2 sequences are SNHLY and FYNNEI. The CDR3 bases are TGTGCCAGCAGCAAGGGCGTAGCGGGAGACAATGAGCAGTTCTTC. Its translation is CASSKGVAGDNEQFF.

This clone showed up just once. The chain couples TRBV6-5 to TRBJ2-7, with no clear D. Deletions cut 4 bases from V and 3 bases from J, with 10 bases between. The germline V gene encodes CDR1 MNHEY and CDR2 SVGAGI. The CDR3 totals 13 residues. CDR3: CASSSGPDYEQYF. CDR3 DNA sequence: TGTGCCAGCAGTTCCGGGCCAGACTACGAGCAGTACTTC.

Judged by abundance, this clone is large (0.1 to 1%). This chain links TRBV7-7 with TRBJ2-2, with 10 bases identical to TRBD2. The CDR3 is 17 amino acids. Losses at the gene ends were 5 bases for V and 4 bases for J; bases not matched to a gene: 10. Germline CDR1 reads SSHAT; CDR2 reads FNYEAQ (reference sequence). CDR3 region: CASSRESSGSSTGELFF. The CDR3 DNA reads TGTGCCAGCAGCCGGGAATCTAGCGGGAGTAGCACCGGGGAGCTGTTTTTT.

The sample holds one count of this clone. The chain carries TRBV5-1 and TRBJ1-1; D not resolved. The CDR3 has 15 residues. The V end lost 4 bases, the J end lost 5 bases, and 18 bases lay between the germline ends. Germline lookup yields CDR1 SGHRS and CDR2 YFSETQ. This chain's CDR3 is CASSRSSGLGTEAFF. Written as DNA, the CDR3 is TGCGCCAGCAGCCGGAGTAGCGGGCTGGGAACTGAAGCTTTCTTT.